This entry lists 11 T cell receptor beta chains sequenced from one sample in a study of blood T cell repertoires in COVID-19. Sequencing used immunoSEQ multiplex PCR; TCRdb keeps in-frame clones, though not all of them. The sample lists roughly 240,000 clones, over 75% occurring once. Sequenced: peripheral blood. Receptor source: a man in his fifties or sixties with COVID-19, enrolled during active disease.

The chain uses TRBV12-3 or TRBV12-4 and TRBJ1-4; D is possibly TRBD1 (5 bases). Trimming cost V 7 bases and J 7 bases, with 13 bases left between them. This CDR3 region has 13 residues. CDR3 region: CASTSGRSEKLFF. The CDR3 bases are TGTGCCAGCACCTCAGGGCGTAGTGAAAAACTGTTTTTT.

This clone was seen once. The J gene is TRBJ1-1, the V gene TRBV7-2; maybe TRBD1 (5 bases). From germline, CDR1 is SGHTA and CDR2 FQGNSA. Trimming took 3 bases from V and 3 from J, leaving 11 bases between them. The CDR3 covers 14 residues. Here the CDR3 reads CASSFQGAYTEAFF. Written as DNA, the CDR3 is TGTGCCAGCAGCTTCCAAGGGGCTTACACTGAAGCTTTCTTT. Filled out from reference TRBV7-2 and TRBJ1-1, the complete variable domain reads GAGVSQSPSNKVTEKGKDVELRCDPISGHTALYWYRQSLGQGLEFLIYFQGNSAPDKSGLPSDRFSAERTGGSVSTLTIQRTQQEDSAVYLCASSFQGAYTEAFFGQGTRLTVV.

The chain employs TRBV5-4 and TRBJ1-4; tentatively, D is TRBD1 (5 bases). Germline CDR1 SGHNT, CDR2 YYREEE (reference sequence). The CDR3 loop spans 15 amino acids. Trimming left V 1 base short and J 0 bases short, with 7 bases between. The CDR3 loop is CASSLSTATNEKLFF. CDR3 nucleotide sequence: TGTGCCAGCAGCTTGTCGACAGCAACTAATGAAAAACTGTTTTTT.

The chain employs TRBV6-5 and TRBJ2-3; 8 bases fit TRBD2. The germline V gene encodes CDR1 MNHEY and CDR2 SVGAGI. There are 13 residues in the CDR3. Germline trimming cut 8 bases from V and 6 bases from J; bases unmatched to any gene: 7. The CDR3 DNA sequence: TGTGCCAGCTGCCGGGGGGGCCTTGATACGCAGTATTTT. Its protein product is CASCRGGLDTQYF.

The V and J genes are TRBV27 and TRBJ2-3; the D is unclear. Germline V gene lookup returns CDR1 MNHEY and CDR2 SMNVEV (reference sequence). CDR3 size: 22 residues. V dropped 6 bases and J dropped 3 bases, with 37 bases sitting between them. The CDR3 region is CASSFEPRLEYGTHLKTDTQYF. In DNA, the CDR3 is TGTGCCAGCAGCTTTGAACCCCGGTTAGAGTACGGTACCCACCTTAAAACAGATACGCAGTATTTT.

The chain combines TRBV20-1 with TRBJ1-5, with 7 bases identical to TRBD1. The J segment lost 6 bases and the V segment lost 3 bases, leaving 8 bases of the junction unmatched. Germline CDR1 reads DFQATT; CDR2 reads SNEGSKA (reference sequence). This CDR3 is built from 14 residues. The CDR3 bases are TGCAGTGCTAGTAGAGGAGGGGGCGGTCAGCCCCAGCATTTT. Translating gives CSASRGGGGQPQHF.

This clone was counted only a few times. V is TRBV18 and J is TRBJ2-1, with 7 bases fitting TRBD1. This CDR3 comprises 15 residues. V lost 6 bases, J lost 4 bases, and 9 bases stayed unmatched. In germline, CDR1 is KGHSH, CDR2 LQKENI. The CDR3 loop is CASSNRDRSYNEQFF. The CDR3 bases are TGTGCCAGCTCTAACCGGGACAGAAGTTACAATGAGCAGTTCTTC.

This chain connects TRBV18 to TRBJ2-7, with 9 bases aligning to TRBD1. Germline V gene lookup returns CDR1 KGHSH and CDR2 LQKENI. The CDR3 contains 16 residues. The V and J ends lost 0 bases and 1 base, in that order; junction bases with no gene match: 4. CDR3 sequence: CASSPPRTGDSYEQYF. Written as DNA, the CDR3 is TGTGCCAGCTCACCACCGCGGACAGGGGATTCCTACGAGCAGTACTTC. The full variable domain, its missing parts supplied by reference TRBV18 and TRBJ2-7, is NAGVMQNPRHLVRRRGQEARLRCSPMKGHSHVYWYRQLPEEGLKFMVYLQKENIIDESGMPKERFSAEFPKEGPSILRIQQVVRGDSAAYFCASSPPRTGDSYEQYFGPGTRLTVT.

V usage is TRBV7-3 and J usage is TRBJ2-1, with 14 bases that match TRBD2. The CDR3 has 15 amino acids. J gave up 7 bases and V 6 bases, and 5 bases lay outside the gene matches. CDR1 SGHTA and CDR2 FQGTGA come from the germline V gene. CDR3 coding DNA: TGTGCCAGCAGTCAAAGACTAGCGGGGGGGAATGAGCAGTTCTTC. Its translation is CASSQRLAGGNEQFF. The whole variable domain, remainder taken from reference TRBV7-3 and TRBJ2-1, is GAGVSQTPSNKVTEKGKYVELRCDPISGHTALYWYRQSLGQGPEFLIYFQGTGAADDSGLPNDRFFAVRPEGSVSTLKIQRTERGDSAVYLCASSQRLAGGNEQFFGPGTRLTVL.

The chain carries TRBV7-2 and TRBJ2-1; D unresolved. The CDR3 covers 11 residues. Between the trimmed V and J ends, which lost 5 bases and 9 bases, there was a span of 8 bases. The germline CDR1 and CDR2 sequences are SGHTA and FQGNSA. The CDR3: CASSLPGEQFF. The CDR3 DNA is TGTGCCAGCAGCCTGCCCGGTGAGCAGTTCTTC.

CDR3 nucleotides: TGTGCCAGCAGCCAAGGACACTGGGGGGACAGTAGCCAAGAGACCCAGTACTTC. Translated, it gives CASSQGHWGDSSQETQYF. The chain is built from TRBV4-2 and TRBJ2-5; a weak D match, TRBD1 (7 bases). The CDR3 contains 18 residues. Germline V CDR1 and CDR2: LGHNA, YNFKEQ. V dropped 1 base and J dropped 1 base, with 19 bases sitting between them.